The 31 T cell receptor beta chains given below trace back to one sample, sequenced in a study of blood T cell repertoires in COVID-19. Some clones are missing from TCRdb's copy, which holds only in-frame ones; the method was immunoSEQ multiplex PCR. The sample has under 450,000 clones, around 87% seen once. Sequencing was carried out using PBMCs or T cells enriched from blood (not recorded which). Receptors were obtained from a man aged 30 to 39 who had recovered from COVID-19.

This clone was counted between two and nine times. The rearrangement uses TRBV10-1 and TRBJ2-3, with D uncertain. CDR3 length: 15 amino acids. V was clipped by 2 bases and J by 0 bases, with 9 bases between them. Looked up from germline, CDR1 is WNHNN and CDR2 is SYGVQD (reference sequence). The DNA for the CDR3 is TGCGCCAGCAGTGAGACGAGGCCCAGCACAGATACGCAGTATTTT. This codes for CASSETRPSTDTQYF.

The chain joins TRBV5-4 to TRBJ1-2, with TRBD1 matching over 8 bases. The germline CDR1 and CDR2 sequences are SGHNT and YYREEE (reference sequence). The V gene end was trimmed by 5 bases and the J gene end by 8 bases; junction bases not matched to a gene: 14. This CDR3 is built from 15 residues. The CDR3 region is CASSPGQGSLGGYTF. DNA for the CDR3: TGTGCCAGCAGTCCAGGACAGGGAAGTCTAGGAGGCTACACCTTC.

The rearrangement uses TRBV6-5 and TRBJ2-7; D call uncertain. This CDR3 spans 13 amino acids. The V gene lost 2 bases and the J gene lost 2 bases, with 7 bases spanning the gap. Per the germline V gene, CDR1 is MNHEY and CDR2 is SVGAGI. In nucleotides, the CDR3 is TGTGCCAGCAGTTACCAGGCCACCTACGAGCAGTACTTC. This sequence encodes CASSYQATYEQYF.

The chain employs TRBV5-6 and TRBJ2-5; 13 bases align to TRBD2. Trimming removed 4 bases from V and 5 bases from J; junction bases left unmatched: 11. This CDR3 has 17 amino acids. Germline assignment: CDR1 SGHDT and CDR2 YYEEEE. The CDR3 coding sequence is TGTGCCAGCAGCGCCCGGACTAGCGGGGGCCCCGGGGAGACCCAGTACTTC. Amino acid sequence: CASSARTSGGPGETQYF.

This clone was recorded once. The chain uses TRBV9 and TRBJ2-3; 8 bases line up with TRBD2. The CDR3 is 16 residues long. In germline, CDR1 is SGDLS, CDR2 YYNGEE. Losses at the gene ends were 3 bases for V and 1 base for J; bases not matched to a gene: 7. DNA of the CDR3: TGTGCCAGCAGCGGTTTTGCGGGGGGAGGCACAGATACGCAGTATTTT. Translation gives CASSGFAGGGTDTQYF.

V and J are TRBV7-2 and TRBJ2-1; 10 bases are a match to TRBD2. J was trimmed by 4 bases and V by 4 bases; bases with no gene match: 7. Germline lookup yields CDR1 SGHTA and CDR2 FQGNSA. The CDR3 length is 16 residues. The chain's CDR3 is CASSSLAGGLYNEQFF. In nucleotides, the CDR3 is TGTGCCAGCAGCTCATTAGCGGGGGGTCTATACAATGAGCAGTTCTTC.

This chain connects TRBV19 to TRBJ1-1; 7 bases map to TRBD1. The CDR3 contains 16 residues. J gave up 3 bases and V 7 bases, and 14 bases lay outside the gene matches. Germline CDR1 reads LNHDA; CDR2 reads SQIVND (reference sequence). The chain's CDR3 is CASTPRPGQPYTEAFF. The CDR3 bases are TGTGCCAGTACCCCGAGACCGGGACAGCCATACACTGAAGCTTTCTTT. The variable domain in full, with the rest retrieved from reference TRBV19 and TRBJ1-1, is DGGITQSPKYLFRKEGQNVTLSCEQNLNHDAMYWYRQDPGQGLRLIYYSQIVNDFQKGDIAEGYSVSREKKESFPLTVTSAQKNPTAFYLCASTPRPGQPYTEAFFGQGTRLTVV.

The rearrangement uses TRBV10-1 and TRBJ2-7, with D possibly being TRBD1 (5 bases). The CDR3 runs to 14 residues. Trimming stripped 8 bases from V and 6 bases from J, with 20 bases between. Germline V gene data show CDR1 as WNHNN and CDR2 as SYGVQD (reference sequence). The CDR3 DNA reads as TGCGCCAGCCTTCTCAGGGCCGTTAACGGCGAGCAGTACTTC. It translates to CASLLRAVNGEQYF.

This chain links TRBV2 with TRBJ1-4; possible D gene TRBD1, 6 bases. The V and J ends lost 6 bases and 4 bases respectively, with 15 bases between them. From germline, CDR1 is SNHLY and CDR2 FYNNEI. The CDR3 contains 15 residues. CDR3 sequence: CASSASGAFNEKLFF. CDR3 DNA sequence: TGTGCCAGCAGCGCCTCAGGGGCCTTTAATGAAAAACTGTTTTTT.

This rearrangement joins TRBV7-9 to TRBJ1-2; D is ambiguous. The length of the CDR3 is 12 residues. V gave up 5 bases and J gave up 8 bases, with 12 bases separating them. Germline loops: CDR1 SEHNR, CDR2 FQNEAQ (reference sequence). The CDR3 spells CASSDDILGYTF. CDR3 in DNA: TGTGCCAGCAGCGATGACATCTTGGGCTACACCTTC. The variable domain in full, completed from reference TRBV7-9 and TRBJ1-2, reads DTGVSQNPRHKITKRGQNVTFRCDPISEHNRLYWYRQTLGQGPEFLTYFQNEAQLEKSRLLSDRFSAERPKGSFSTLEIQRTEQGDSAMYLCASSDDILGYTFGSGTRLTVV.

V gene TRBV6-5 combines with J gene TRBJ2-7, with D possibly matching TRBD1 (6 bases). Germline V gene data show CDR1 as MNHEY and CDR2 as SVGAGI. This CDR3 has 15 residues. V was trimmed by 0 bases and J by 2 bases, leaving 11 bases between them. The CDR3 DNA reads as TGTGCCAGCAGTTACTCGGGGGACAAAACCTACGAGCAGTACTTC. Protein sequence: CASSYSGDKTYEQYF.

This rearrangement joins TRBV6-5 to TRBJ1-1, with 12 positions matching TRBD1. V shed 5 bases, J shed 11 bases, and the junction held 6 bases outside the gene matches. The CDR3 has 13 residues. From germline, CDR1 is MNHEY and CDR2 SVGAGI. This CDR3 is CASSRGQGAWAFF. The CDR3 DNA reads TGTGCCAGCAGTCGGGGACAGGGGGCTTGGGCTTTCTTT.

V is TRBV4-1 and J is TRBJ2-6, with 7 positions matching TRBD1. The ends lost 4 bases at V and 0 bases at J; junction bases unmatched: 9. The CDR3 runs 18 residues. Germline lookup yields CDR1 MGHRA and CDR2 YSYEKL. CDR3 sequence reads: CASSPYGTAYSGANVLTF. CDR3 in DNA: TGCGCCAGCAGCCCATACGGGACAGCCTACTCTGGGGCCAACGTCCTGACTTTC.

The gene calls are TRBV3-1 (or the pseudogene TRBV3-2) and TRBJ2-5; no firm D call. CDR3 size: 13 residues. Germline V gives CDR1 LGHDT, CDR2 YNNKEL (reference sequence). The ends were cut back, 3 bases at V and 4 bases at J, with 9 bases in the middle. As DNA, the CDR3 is TGTGCCAGCAGCCAGGCAGCGAGAGAGACCCAGTACTTC. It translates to CASSQAARETQYF.

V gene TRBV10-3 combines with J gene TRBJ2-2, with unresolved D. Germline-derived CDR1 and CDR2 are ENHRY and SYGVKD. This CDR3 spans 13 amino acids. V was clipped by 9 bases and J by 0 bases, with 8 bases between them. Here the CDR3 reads CAMLEPNTGELFF. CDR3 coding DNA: TGTGCCATGTTAGAGCCGAACACCGGGGAGCTGTTTTTT.

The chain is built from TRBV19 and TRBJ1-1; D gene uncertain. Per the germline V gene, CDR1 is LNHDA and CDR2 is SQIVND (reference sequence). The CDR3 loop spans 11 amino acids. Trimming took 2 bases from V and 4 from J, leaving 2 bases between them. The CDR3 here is CASSILTEAFF. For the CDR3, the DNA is TGTGCCAGTAGTATACTCACTGAAGCTTTCTTT.

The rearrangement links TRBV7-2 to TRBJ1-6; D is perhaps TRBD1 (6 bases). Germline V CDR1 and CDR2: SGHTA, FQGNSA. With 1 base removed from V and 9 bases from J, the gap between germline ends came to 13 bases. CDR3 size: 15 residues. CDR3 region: CASSLDRTRGSPLHF. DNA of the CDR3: TGTGCCAGCAGCTTAGACAGAACCAGGGGTTCACCCCTCCACTTT.

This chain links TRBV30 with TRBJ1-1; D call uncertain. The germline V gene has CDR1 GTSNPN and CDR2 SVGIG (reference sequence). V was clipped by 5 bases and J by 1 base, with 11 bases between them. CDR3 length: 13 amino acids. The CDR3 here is CAWAKQPNTEAFF. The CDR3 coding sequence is TGTGCCTGGGCGAAACAGCCGAACACTGAAGCTTTCTTT.

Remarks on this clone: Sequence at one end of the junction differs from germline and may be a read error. The CDR3 here is CASSPEVTGALYEQYF. In DNA, the CDR3 is TGTGCTAGCAGCCCTGAAGTGACAGGGGCCCTCTACGAGCAGTACTTC. V and J are TRBV7-7 and TRBJ2-7; 8 nucleotides line up with TRBD1. This CDR3 has 16 amino acids. The germline V gene has CDR1 SSHAT and CDR2 FNYEAQ (reference sequence).

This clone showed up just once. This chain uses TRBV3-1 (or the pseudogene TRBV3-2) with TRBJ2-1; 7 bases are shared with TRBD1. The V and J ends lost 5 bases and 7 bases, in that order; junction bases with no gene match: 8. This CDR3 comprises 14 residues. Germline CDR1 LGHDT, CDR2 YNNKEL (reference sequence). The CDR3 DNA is TGTGCCAGCAGCAACAGGGGTTACGGGAATGAGCAGTTCTTC. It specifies CASSNRGYGNEQFF.

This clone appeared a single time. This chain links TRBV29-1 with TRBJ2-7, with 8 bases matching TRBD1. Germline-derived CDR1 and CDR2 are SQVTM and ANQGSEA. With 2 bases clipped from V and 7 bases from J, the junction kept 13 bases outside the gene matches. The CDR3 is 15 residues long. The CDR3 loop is CSVETIGQGFEEQYF. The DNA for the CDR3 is TGCAGCGTTGAAACTATCGGACAGGGCTTTGAAGAGCAGTACTTC.

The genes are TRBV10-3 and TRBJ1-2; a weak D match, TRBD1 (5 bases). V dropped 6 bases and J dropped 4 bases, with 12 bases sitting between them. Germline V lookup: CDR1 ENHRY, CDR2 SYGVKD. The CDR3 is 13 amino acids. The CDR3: CAIRDRMLYGYTF. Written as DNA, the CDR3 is TGTGCCATCAGAGACAGAATGCTCTATGGCTACACCTTC.

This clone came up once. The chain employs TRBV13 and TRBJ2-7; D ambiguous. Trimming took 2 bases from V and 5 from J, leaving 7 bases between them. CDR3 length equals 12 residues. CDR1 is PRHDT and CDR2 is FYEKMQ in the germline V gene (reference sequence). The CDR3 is CASSLSTHEQYF. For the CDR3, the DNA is TGTGCCAGCAGCTTAAGCACCCACGAGCAGTACTTC.

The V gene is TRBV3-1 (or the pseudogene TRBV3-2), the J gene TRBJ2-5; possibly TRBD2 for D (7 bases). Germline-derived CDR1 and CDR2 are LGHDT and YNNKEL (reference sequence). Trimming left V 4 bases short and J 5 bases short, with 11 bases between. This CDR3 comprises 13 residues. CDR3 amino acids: CASSPGGPETQYF. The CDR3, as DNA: TGTGCCAGCAGCCCGGGGGGCCCGGAGACCCAGTACTTC.

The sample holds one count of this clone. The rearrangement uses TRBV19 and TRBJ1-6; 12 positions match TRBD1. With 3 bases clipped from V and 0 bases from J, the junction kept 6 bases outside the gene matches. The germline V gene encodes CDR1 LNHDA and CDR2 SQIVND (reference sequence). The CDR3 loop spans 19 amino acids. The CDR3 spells CASSIGTGGGSSYNSPLHF. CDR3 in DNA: TGTGCCAGTAGTATCGGGACAGGGGGCGGGAGCTCCTATAATTCACCCCTCCACTTT.

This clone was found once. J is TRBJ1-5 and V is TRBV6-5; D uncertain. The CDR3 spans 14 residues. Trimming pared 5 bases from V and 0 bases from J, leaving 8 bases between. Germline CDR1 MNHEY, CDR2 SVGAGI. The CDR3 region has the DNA TGTGCCAGCAGTCCCGGGGATAGCAATCAGCCCCAGCATTTT. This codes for CASSPGDSNQPQHF.

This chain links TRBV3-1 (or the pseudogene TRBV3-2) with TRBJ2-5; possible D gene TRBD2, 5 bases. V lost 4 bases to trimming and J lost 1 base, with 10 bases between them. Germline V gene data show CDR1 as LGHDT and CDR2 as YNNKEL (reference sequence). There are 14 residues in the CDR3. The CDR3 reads CASSRGAAQETQYF. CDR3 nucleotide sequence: TGTGCCAGCAGCCGGGGAGCGGCCCAAGAGACCCAGTACTTC.

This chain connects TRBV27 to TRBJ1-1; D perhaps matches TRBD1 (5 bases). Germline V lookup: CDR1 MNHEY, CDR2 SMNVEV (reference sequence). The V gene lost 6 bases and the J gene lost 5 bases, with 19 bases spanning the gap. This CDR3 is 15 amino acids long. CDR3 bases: TGTGCCAGCAGCACCCAGCTAACAGGTCTTACTGAAGCTTTCTTT. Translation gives CASSTQLTGLTEAFF.

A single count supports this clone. Here the CDR3 DNA reads TGCGCCAGCAGTTCGACAGATCCCACAGATACGCAGTATTTT. Translated: CASSSTDPTDTQYF. This chain links TRBV5-1 with TRBJ2-3; D is possibly TRBD1 (5 bases). This CDR3 region has 14 residues. In germline, CDR1 is SGHRS, CDR2 YFSETQ. Trimming stripped 5 bases from V and 2 bases from J, with 12 bases between.

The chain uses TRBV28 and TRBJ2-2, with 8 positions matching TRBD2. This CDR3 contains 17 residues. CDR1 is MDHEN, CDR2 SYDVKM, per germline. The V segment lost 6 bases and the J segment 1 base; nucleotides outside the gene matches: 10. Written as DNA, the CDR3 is TGTGCCAGCAGCCCAACGGGCCTAGCGGGGAACACCGGGGAGCTGTTTTTT. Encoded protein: CASSPTGLAGNTGELFF.

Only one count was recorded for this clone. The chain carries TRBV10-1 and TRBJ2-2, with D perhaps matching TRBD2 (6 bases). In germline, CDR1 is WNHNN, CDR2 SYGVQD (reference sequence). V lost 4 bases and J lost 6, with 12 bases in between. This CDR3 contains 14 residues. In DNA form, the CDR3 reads TGCGCCAGCAGTGGGGGCCCGGGGGCCGGGGAGCTGTTTTTT. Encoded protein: CASSGGPGAGELFF.